The 4 T cell receptor beta chains given below trace back to one sample, sequenced in a study of blood T cell repertoires in COVID-19. Data came from immunoSEQ multiplex PCR; TCRdb stores just in-frame clones and leaves some out. Here the sample spans tens of thousands of clones, roughly 78% being singletons. Source material: peripheral blood. The source is a man between 60 and 70 years old with active or convalescent COVID-19.

The table lists this clone with many counts. The chain carries TRBV6-5 and TRBJ2-7; tentative D call: TRBD2 (6 bases). V lost 4 bases to trimming and J lost 5 bases, with 9 bases between them. CDR3 length: 12 amino acids. Germline assignment: CDR1 MNHEY and CDR2 SVGAGI. The CDR3 loop reads CASSFGGNEQYF. As DNA, the CDR3 is TGTGCCAGCAGTTTCGGGGGAAACGAGCAGTACTTC.

The chain combines TRBV4-3 with TRBJ1-2; no clear D gene. There are 14 residues in the CDR3. Trimming shortened V by 1 base and J by 7 bases, and 13 bases separated the two germline ends. CDR1 LGHNA and CDR2 YSLEER come from the germline V gene. CDR3 coding DNA: TGCGCCAGCAGCCAAGTAGTGGTTCGGGGTGGCTACACCTTC. Its translation is CASSQVVVRGGYTF.

V gene TRBV15 combines with J gene TRBJ2-5; 8 bases are a match to TRBD2. V shed 3 bases, J shed 4 bases, and the junction held 10 bases outside the gene matches. From germline, CDR1 is LNHNV and CDR2 YYDKDF (reference sequence). CDR3 length equals 16 residues. The CDR3 DNA is TGTGCCACCAGCAGGGGAGGAGCGGGGGTTGGAGAGACCCAGTACTTC. Its translation is CATSRGGAGVGETQYF. The full variable domain, completed using reference TRBV15 and TRBJ2-5, is DAMVIQNPRYQVTQFGKPVTLSCSQTLNHNVMYWYQQKSSQAPKLLFHYYDKDFNNEADTPDNFQSRRPNTSFCFLDIRSPGLGDTAMYLCATSRGGAGVGETQYFGPGTRLLVL.

The chain has TRBV2 and TRBJ1-5; D remains ambiguous. Germline loops: CDR1 SNHLY, CDR2 FYNNEI. The length of the CDR3 is 15 residues. With 3 bases removed from V and 4 bases from J, the gap between germline ends came to 13 bases. CDR3 protein: CASSEARSGNQPQHF. CDR3 nucleotides: TGTGCCAGCAGTGAGGCCAGATCAGGAAATCAGCCCCAGCATTTT.